These 23 T cell receptor beta chains were all obtained from the same sample, sequenced in a study of T cells after yellow fever vaccination. TCRdb redid the calling of the 5' RACE reads with MiXCR, one entry per CDR3 protein. The sample yields 100,000 to 150,000 distinct CDR3 sequences, more than 7.5% seen once. The source material was CD8+ T cells sorted from PBMCs, sampled on the day of the yellow fever booster vaccination. Receptors originate from a man between 18 and 35 years old who received the YFV17D yellow fever vaccine.

Only a few counts were recorded for this clonotype. This sequence joins TRBV12-3 or TRBV12-4 and TRBJ2-1, with D possibly being TRBD1 (6 bases). The CDR3 has 15 amino acids. Trimming shortened V by 6 bases and J by 3 bases, and 15 bases separated the two germline ends. In nucleotides, the CDR3 is TGTGCCAGCAGACCAACAGGGACAAACTACAATGAGCAGTTCTTC. It specifies CASRPTGTNYNEQFF.

The chain has TRBV19 and TRBJ2-3; TRBD2 agrees at 11 bases. CDR3 length equals 15 residues. Germline V gene lookup returns CDR1 LNHDA and CDR2 SQIVND (reference sequence). V shed 5 bases, J shed 1 base, and the junction held 2 bases outside the gene matches. The CDR3 here is CASSVLAGGTDTQYF. The CDR3 DNA reads as TGTGCCAGTAGTGTACTAGCGGGGGGCACAGATACGCAGTATTTT.

The V and J genes are TRBV14 and TRBJ1-1; D ambiguous. Germline V lookup: CDR1 SGHDN, CDR2 FVKESK. The CDR3 runs 14 residues. V was pared by 4 bases and J by 3 bases, with 12 bases between. In DNA, the CDR3 is TGTGCCAGCAGCCCAAATTGGCGCTACACTGAAGCTTTCTTT. It is translated as CASSPNWRYTEAFF.

This clonotype was picked up a small number of times. The genes are TRBV4-2 and TRBJ1-6; TRBD1 might be the D (6 bases). Germline V lookup: CDR1 LGHNA, CDR2 YNFKEQ. The V end lost 1 base, the J end lost 10 bases, and 14 bases lay between the germline ends. The CDR3 is made up of 15 amino acids. In DNA, the CDR3 is TGTGCCAGCAGCCAAGGGACGGACAGCGCCTCACCCCTCCACTTT. It specifies CASSQGTDSASPLHF.

The V call is TRBV9, the J call TRBJ2-1; perhaps TRBD1 as D (5 bases). Germline V gives CDR1 SGDLS, CDR2 YYNGEE. The CDR3 contains 15 residues. The V end lost 2 bases, the J end lost 6 bases, and 15 bases lay between the germline ends. The CDR3 protein is CASSVEFQGLNEQFF. The CDR3 coding sequence is TGTGCCAGCAGCGTCGAGTTCCAGGGTCTCAATGAGCAGTTCTTC.

This clonotype showed up just a few times. The chain links TRBV7-9 to TRBJ1-4; tentative D call: TRBD1 (6 bases). The V end was cut by 5 bases, the J end by 6 bases, with 19 bases between. This CDR3 spans 16 amino acids. From germline, CDR1 is SEHNR and CDR2 FQNEAQ (reference sequence). The chain's CDR3 is CASSEYLGGRDEKLFF. The CDR3 DNA follows: TGTGCCAGCAGCGAGTACCTCGGGGGCAGAGATGAAAAACTGTTTTTT.

The V and J genes are TRBV6-6 and TRBJ2-1; D unresolved. The V gene's germline CDR1 is MNHNY and CDR2 SVGAGI (reference sequence). Between the trimmed V and J ends, which lost 1 base and 6 bases, there was a span of 7 bases. The length of the CDR3 is 13 residues. CDR3 region: CASSYFLVNEQFF. In DNA form, the CDR3 reads TGTGCCAGCAGTTACTTCCTAGTCAATGAGCAGTTCTTC.

This clonotype was seen many times. This chain connects TRBV5-1 to TRBJ2-1; possibly TRBD2 for D (5 bases). V was pared by 4 bases and J by 4 bases, with 15 bases between. The CDR3 totals 15 residues. Germline values: CDR1 SGHRS, CDR2 YFSETQ. CDR3 nucleotide sequence: TGCGCCAGCAGCCCCGGGGAGAGCCCGTACAATGAGCAGTTCTTC. Its protein is CASSPGESPYNEQFF.

The table lists this clonotype with a few counts. In DNA, the CDR3 is TGCAGCGTTGAAGATCCCCTCCAGCCTGAGCAGTTCTTC. Translated: CSVEDPLQPEQFF. J is TRBJ2-1 and V is TRBV29-1; D is unresolved. Germline-derived CDR1 and CDR2 are SQVTM and ANQGSEA. The CDR3 sequence is 13 residues long. The V and J ends lost 0 bases and 9 bases respectively, with 12 bases between them.

CDR3 nucleotides: TGCGCCAGCAGCCAAGATGCCGGGCACCAAGAGACCCAGTACTTC. Translated: CASSQDAGHQETQYF. This chain uses TRBV4-1 with TRBJ2-5; D call uncertain. V dropped 0 bases and J dropped 0 bases, with 8 bases sitting between them. Germline V lookup: CDR1 MGHRA, CDR2 YSYEKL. The CDR3 sequence is 15 residues long.

The J gene is TRBJ2-3, the V gene TRBV18, with TRBD2 matching over 7 bases. The length of the CDR3 is 14 residues. CDR1 and CDR2 from the germline V gene are KGHSH and LQKENI. After removal of 2 bases from V and 5 bases from J, the junction contained 4 bases not matched to a gene. The CDR3 bases are TGTGCCAGCTCACCAATAGCGGGTGGAGATACGCAGTATTTT. Translation: CASSPIAGGDTQYF.

This clonotype was seen many times. V is TRBV4-3 and J is TRBJ2-3; a weak D match, TRBD2 (6 bases). This CDR3 is built from 17 residues. V shed 3 bases and J shed 5 bases, with 21 bases lying between them. Germline loops: CDR1 LGHNA, CDR2 YSLEER. CDR3 sequence: CASSQGRDRRRGDTQYF. DNA for the CDR3: TGCGCCAGCAGCCAGGGTAGGGACCGTCGGAGGGGAGATACGCAGTATTTT.

This clonotype was detected a few times. The J gene is TRBJ2-3, the V gene TRBV24-1; either TRBD1 or TRBD2 may fit D (5 bases each). This CDR3 contains 16 residues. Germline values: CDR1 KGHDR, CDR2 SFDVKD. V was clipped by 3 bases and J by 6 bases, with 18 bases between them. The CDR3 region is CATSDVIGDPWDTQYF. CDR3 DNA sequence: TGTGCCACCAGTGATGTCATCGGGGACCCCTGGGATACGCAGTATTTT.

This clonotype showed up just a few times. The rearrangement joins TRBV10-2 to TRBJ2-3; 7 bases line up with TRBD1. J lost 0 bases, V lost 5 bases, and 8 bases had no gene match. Germline CDR1 and CDR2: WSHSY and SAAADI. This CDR3 is 16 amino acids long. The CDR3 sequence is CASSHRGATSTDTQYF. CDR3 nucleotides: TGCGCCAGCAGTCACAGGGGCGCTACTAGCACAGATACGCAGTATTTT.

CDR3 in amino acids: CASSLGAQPQHF. The CDR3 coding sequence is TGTGCCAGCAGCCTGGGGGCGCAGCCCCAGCATTTT. V is TRBV7-9 and J is TRBJ1-5, with a possible D match to TRBD1 (6 bases). V was trimmed by 5 bases and J by 7 bases, leaving 9 bases between them. CDR1 is SEHNR and CDR2 is FQNEAQ in the germline V gene (reference sequence). The CDR3 runs to 12 residues.

V gene TRBV7-8 combines with J gene TRBJ1-6; possible D gene TRBD1, 5 bases. V shed 1 base and J shed 8 bases, with 12 bases lying between them. Germline V gene lookup returns CDR1 SGHVS and CDR2 FQNEAQ. The CDR3 contains 15 residues. In DNA, the CDR3 is TGTGCCAGCAGCTTAGTGGGGGGAGTTTATTCACCCCTCCACTTT. Translation: CASSLVGGVYSPLHF.

The CDR3 is CASSQDPGFNEQFF. Here the CDR3 DNA reads TGCGCCAGCAGCCAAGATCCGGGATTCAATGAGCAGTTCTTC. This chain links TRBV4-1 with TRBJ2-1; D may be TRBD2 (5 bases). V was cut by 0 bases and J by 6 bases, with 9 bases left in between. The CDR3 has 14 amino acids. The V gene's germline CDR1 is MGHRA and CDR2 YSYEKL.

CDR3 bases: TGTGCCAGCAGCTTATCTGGGGGCCGTCTGGATGAGCAGTTCTTC. Its translation is CASSLSGGRLDEQFF. This chain uses TRBV11-1 with TRBJ2-1, with a tentative D call TRBD1 (6 bases). The V gene lost 2 bases and the J gene lost 8 bases, with 16 bases spanning the gap. From germline, CDR1 is SGHAT and CDR2 FQDESV (reference sequence). This CDR3 region has 15 residues.

This clonotype was counted only a few times. The V gene is TRBV11-2, the J gene TRBJ2-1; 7 nucleotides line up with TRBD2. The V and J ends lost 1 base and 4 bases, in that order; junction bases with no gene match: 7. Germline V gives CDR1 SGHAT, CDR2 FQNNGV. This CDR3 is built from 16 residues. The CDR3 coding sequence is TGTGCCAGCAGCTTAGGGCGGGAGCGACCATACAATGAGCAGTTCTTC. Its protein is CASSLGRERPYNEQFF.

This clonotype has a handful of counts. The genes are TRBV29-1 and TRBJ2-5; D not resolved. Trimming stripped 3 bases from V and 0 bases from J, with 11 bases between. The CDR3 is made up of 14 amino acids. Germline V lookup: CDR1 SQVTM, CDR2 ANQGSEA. As DNA, the CDR3 is TGCAGCGTTGAGGTTTGGGCTTACCAAGAGACCCAGTACTTC. Translated, it gives CSVEVWAYQETQYF.

This clonotype showed up just a few times. The rearrangement uses TRBV4-1 and TRBJ2-1, with TRBD2 matching 7 bases. After removal of 4 bases from V and 7 bases from J, the junction contained 10 bases not matched to a gene. Germline V lookup: CDR1 MGHRA, CDR2 YSYEKL. The CDR3 totals 15 residues. In nucleotides, the CDR3 is TGCGCCAGCAGCCTGGCACCAGCAGCGGGGAATGAGCAGTTCTTC. This gives the protein CASSLAPAAGNEQFF.

Comment on this clonotype: The CDR3 does not end in the conserved phenylalanine or tryptophan, so this is likely a read error. The J gene is TRBJ1-1, the V gene TRBV7-3; TRBD1 matches at 11 bases. The CDR3 runs to 15 residues. With V trimmed by 1 base and J by 5 bases, 3 bases remained unmatched. Germline CDR1 is SGHTA and CDR2 is FQGTGA. The CDR3 region is CASSLRTGGLTEAFL. The CDR3 DNA sequence: TGTGCCAGCAGCTTAAGGACAGGGGGCTTGACTGAAGCTTTCCTT.

This clonotype came up a few times. The chain uses TRBV7-8 and TRBJ2-5; a possible D gene is TRBD1 (5 bases). The length of the CDR3 is 13 residues. Trimming took off 5 bases at V and 5 bases at J, with 12 bases between the two ends. Germline CDR1 SGHVS, CDR2 FQNEAQ. The CDR3 DNA reads TGTGCCAGCAGCCCGCGGACACCGGAGACCCAGTACTTC. Translating gives CASSPRTPETQYF.